Below are 10 T cell receptor beta chains sequenced from a single sample in a study of OX40 agonist ivuxolimab in advanced cancers. Profiled with immunoSEQ multiplex PCR; TCRdb holds only in-frame clones, not every one. The sample consists of just under 65,000 clones, 65% to 85% of them appearing once. This sample comprised CD4+ or CD8+ T cells sorted from blood, obtained in a trial of the OX40 agonist ivuxolimab. The receptor set was obtained from an adult with an advanced solid tumor such as melanoma, head and neck, liver or kidney cancer.

The chain recombines TRBV19 with TRBJ1-1; maybe TRBD1 (6 bases). From germline, CDR1 is LNHDA and CDR2 SQIVND (reference sequence). This CDR3 is built from 12 residues. The V gene lost 6 bases and the J gene lost 6 bases, with 11 bases spanning the gap. The CDR3 reads CASRRQASEAFF. CDR3 sequence (DNA): TGTGCCAGTAGGAGACAGGCTTCTGAAGCTTTCTTT.

The V call is TRBV6-5, the J call TRBJ2-3, with 8 bases identical to TRBD2. The CDR3 totals 14 residues. The ends lost 6 bases at V and 3 bases at J; junction bases unmatched: 5. Germline lookup yields CDR1 MNHEY and CDR2 SVGAGI. CDR3 sequence: CASRAGDLTDTQYF. CDR3 coding DNA: TGTGCCAGCAGAGCGGGGGACCTTACAGATACGCAGTATTTT.

V usage is TRBV19 and J usage is TRBJ2-7; 7 nucleotides agree with TRBD1. Trimming cost V 6 bases and J 1 base; bases outside gene matches: 6. Looked up from germline, CDR1 is LNHDA and CDR2 is SQIVND (reference sequence). CDR3 length equals 14 residues. The CDR3 here is CASSQAGGSYEQYF. For the CDR3, the DNA is TGTGCCAGTAGCCAGGCAGGGGGATCCTACGAGCAGTACTTC.

The chain uses TRBV30 and TRBJ2-7, with 9 bases fitting TRBD1. Trimming removed 6 bases from V and 0 bases from J; junction bases left unmatched: 12. Germline-derived CDR1 and CDR2 are GTSNPN and SVGIG (reference sequence). This CDR3 has 16 residues. CDR3 DNA sequence: TGTGCCTGCAGGGGACAGGGTTTCAGGAGCTCCTACGAGCAGTACTTC. Protein sequence: CACRGQGFRSSYEQYF. The whole variable domain, remainder taken from reference TRBV30 and TRBJ2-7, is SQTIHQWPATLVQPVGSPLSLECTVEGTSNPNLYWYRQAAGRGLQLLFYSVGIGQISSEVPQNLSASRPQDRQFILSSKKLLLSDSGFYLCACRGQGFRSSYEQYFGPGTRLTVT.

The rearrangement links TRBV5-4 to TRBJ1-1; D remains ambiguous. Germline lookup yields CDR1 SGHNT and CDR2 YYREEE (reference sequence). Trimming removed 0 bases from V and 1 base from J, with 4 bases in between. The CDR3 length is 13 residues. CDR3 region: CASSLEENTEAFF. In nucleotides, the CDR3 is TGTGCCAGCAGCTTGGAAGAGAACACTGAAGCTTTCTTT. Full variable domain (outside the CDR3, taken from reference TRBV5-4 and TRBJ1-1): ETGVTQSPTHLIKTRGQQVTLRCSSQSGHNTVSWYQQALGQGPQFIFQYYREEENGRGNFPPRFSGLQFPNYSSELNVNALELDDSALYLCASSLEENTEAFFGQGTRLTVV.

This clone has more than one count but fewer than ten. V gene TRBV9 combines with J gene TRBJ1-6; D is unclear. Trimming left V 0 bases short and J 5 bases short, with 12 bases between. The CDR3 extends over 16 amino acids. CDR1 is SGDLS and CDR2 is YYNGEE in the germline V gene. The CDR3 DNA sequence: TGTGCCAGCAGCGTAGCGGAGGGATGGCATAATTCACCCCTCCACTTT. Its protein product is CASSVAEGWHNSPLHF.

The chain joins TRBV7-9 to TRBJ1-1, with a possible D match to TRBD1 (6 bases). The germline V and J ends were trimmed by 1 base and 0 bases, with 6 bases remaining between them. The CDR3 has 14 amino acids. In germline, CDR1 is SEHNR, CDR2 FQNEAQ (reference sequence). Here the CDR3 reads CASSLEGVNTEAFF. CDR3 nucleotide sequence: TGTGCCAGCAGCTTAGAGGGGGTGAACACTGAAGCTTTCTTT. Using reference TRBV7-9 and TRBJ1-1 for the parts outside the CDR3, the full variable domain is DTGVSQNPRHKITKRGQNVTFRCDPISEHNRLYWYRQTLGQGPEFLTYFQNEAQLEKSRLLSDRFSAERPKGSFSTLEIQRTEQGDSAMYLCASSLEGVNTEAFFGQGTRLTVV.

The rearrangement uses TRBV15 and TRBJ1-1; no definite D call. Trimming took off 1 base at V and 4 bases at J, with 10 bases between the two ends. The CDR3 covers 14 residues. Per germline, CDR1 LNHNV and CDR2 YYDKDF (reference sequence). The CDR3 DNA follows: TGTGCCACCAGCAGAGGAGGGCTAGGCACTGAAGCTTTCTTT. It encodes CATSRGGLGTEAFF. Variable domain in full (rest from reference TRBV15 and TRBJ1-1): DAMVIQNPRYQVTQFGKPVTLSCSQTLNHNVMYWYQQKSSQAPKLLFHYYDKDFNNEADTPDNFQSRRPNTSFCFLDIRSPGLGDTAMYLCATSRGGLGTEAFFGQGTRLTVV.

The chain recombines TRBV20-1 with TRBJ2-1; 8 positions agree with TRBD2. With V trimmed by 5 bases and J by 8 bases, 2 bases remained unmatched. Germline V lookup: CDR1 DFQATT, CDR2 SNEGSKA (reference sequence). The CDR3 spans 11 residues. The CDR3 DNA reads TGCAGTGCTGGCGGGGGGTATGAGCAGTTCTTC. The encoded protein is CSAGGGYEQFF.

The V call is TRBV19, the J call TRBJ1-2; 7 bases map to TRBD1. The germline CDR1 and CDR2 sequences are LNHDA and SQIVND (reference sequence). Germline trimming cut 6 bases from V and 8 bases from J; bases unmatched to any gene: 9. The CDR3 has 13 amino acids. CDR3 DNA: TGTGCCAGTAGCACCGACAGGGCGGAGGGCTACACCTTC. Its translation is CASSTDRAEGYTF.